These 29 T cell receptor beta chains originate from one sample sequenced in a study of CD8 T cells in ankylosing spondylitis. TCRdb re-called the 5' RACE reads through MiXCR, storing one row per CDR3 protein. Of about 540,000 distinct CDR3 sequences listed, about 12% are singletons. These TCRs' antigens remain unknown. Whole-study results and caveats: Characteristic, it appeared, of ankylosing spondylitis blood was a TCR beta motif of eight highly homologous variants.

Sequenced input: blood, either unsorted or a sorted T cell fraction (not recorded which). These receptors all come from a male donor with ankylosing spondylitis.

The chain joins TRBV20-1 to TRBJ2-3; D is perhaps TRBD1 (6 bases). Trimming took 2 bases from V and 4 from J, leaving 19 bases between them. Germline assignment: CDR1 DFQATT and CDR2 SNEGSKA (reference sequence). This CDR3 has 16 amino acids. The CDR3 here is CSARPFSGVAPDTQYF. In nucleotides, the CDR3 is TGCAGTGCTAGACCCTTCTCAGGGGTAGCGCCAGATACGCAGTATTTT.

This clonotype was counted only a few times. This chain uses TRBV5-1 with TRBJ2-2; D call uncertain. The CDR3 sequence is 16 residues long. Germline CDR1 and CDR2: SGHRS and YFSETQ. V lost 2 bases and J lost 2, with 13 bases in between. DNA of the CDR3: TGCGCCAGCAGCTTTAGACTGGGCAGCAACACCGGGGAGCTGTTTTTT. Its translation is CASSFRLGSNTGELFF.

This clonotype has only a few counts. The rearrangement links TRBV15 to TRBJ2-1; a weak D match, TRBD2 (6 bases). In germline, CDR1 is LNHNV, CDR2 YYDKDF (reference sequence). The CDR3 consists of 13 residues. Deletions cut 6 bases from V and 6 bases from J, with 12 bases between. The CDR3 protein is CATRGTAPNEQFF. In DNA, the CDR3 is TGTGCCACCAGAGGGACTGCACCCAATGAGCAGTTCTTC.

The chain links TRBV30 to TRBJ2-3; 8 bases agree with TRBD1. The germline gives CDR1 GTSNPN, CDR2 SVGIG (reference sequence). The CDR3 runs to 14 residues. Germline trimming cut 1 base from V and 3 bases from J; bases unmatched to any gene: 3. CDR3 bases: TGTGCCTGGAGTGAGGGACAGGCTACAGATACGCAGTATTTT. It encodes CAWSEGQATDTQYF.

The chain couples TRBV20-1 to TRBJ2-1; 15 bases line up with TRBD2. This CDR3 has 17 amino acids. Germline loops: CDR1 DFQATT, CDR2 SNEGSKA (reference sequence). V trimming: 0 bases; J trimming: 8 bases; junction bases outside the gene matches: 8. The CDR3 reads CSARDGGGTSGRYEQFF. Written as DNA, the CDR3 is TGCAGTGCTAGAGATGGTGGCGGGACTAGCGGGAGGTATGAGCAGTTCTTC.

V usage is TRBV9 and J usage is TRBJ2-2; 10 bases map to TRBD2. With V trimmed by 7 bases and J by 7 bases, 7 bases remained unmatched. This CDR3 spans 14 amino acids. Germline V gives CDR1 SGDLS, CDR2 YYNGEE. The CDR3 protein is CASQASGSYGELFF. CDR3 in DNA: TGTGCCAGCCAGGCTAGCGGGAGTTACGGGGAGCTGTTTTTT.

This clonotype was picked up many times. The CDR3 here is CASSFLGEKLFF. The CDR3 nucleotides read TGTGCCAGCAGCTTCCTAGGGGAAAAACTGTTTTTT. V is TRBV7-2 and J is TRBJ1-4; D unresolved. This CDR3 is built from 12 residues. Trimming pared 3 bases from V and 8 bases from J, leaving 7 bases between. Germline V gives CDR1 SGHTA, CDR2 FQGNSA.

This clonotype was detected a few times. The chain employs TRBV12-3 or TRBV12-4 and TRBJ1-1, with D maybe TRBD1 (6 bases). Trimming cost V 5 bases and J 4 bases, with 14 bases left between them. The CDR3 has 14 amino acids. The CDR3 spells CASSPQGGSTEAFF. CDR3 DNA sequence: TGTGCCAGCAGTCCACAGGGAGGTAGCACTGAAGCTTTCTTT.

The V and J genes are TRBV30 and TRBJ2-1, with TRBD2 identical over 12 bases. J was trimmed by 4 bases and V by 6 bases; bases with no gene match: 1. This CDR3 region has 13 residues. Germline V gene data show CDR1 as GTSNPN and CDR2 as SVGIG (reference sequence). The CDR3 sequence: CACGLAGYNEQFF. In DNA form, the CDR3 reads TGTGCCTGTGGACTAGCGGGGTACAATGAGCAGTTCTTC.

V is TRBV5-1 and J is TRBJ1-2; TRBD1 aligns across 7 bases. Germline V lookup: CDR1 SGHRS, CDR2 YFSETQ. The CDR3 runs 13 residues. J gave up 6 bases and V 2 bases, and 4 bases lay outside the gene matches. CDR3 sequence (DNA): TGCGCCAGCAGCTTTGTAACAGGGGATGGCTACACCTTC. This gives the protein CASSFVTGDGYTF.

This chain links TRBV10-3 with TRBJ1-3; weak D call: TRBD1 (6 bases). The length of the CDR3 is 19 residues. Germline values: CDR1 ENHRY, CDR2 SYGVKD. V was shortened by 9 bases and J by 0 bases, with 27 bases between the two germline ends. The CDR3 sequence: CAISSPDAQGRSSGNTIYF. The CDR3 DNA follows: TGTGCCATTAGTAGCCCTGATGCACAGGGACGGTCCTCTGGAAACACCATATATTTT.

This clonotype occurred many times. V is TRBV5-1 and J is TRBJ2-3; tentatively, D is TRBD1 or TRBD2 (5 bases each). Trimming left V 2 bases short and J 1 base short, with 11 bases between. The germline V gene encodes CDR1 SGHRS and CDR2 YFSETQ. The CDR3 is 15 residues long. The CDR3 protein is CASSFGDPGTDTQYF. The CDR3 coding sequence is TGCGCCAGCAGCTTCGGGGACCCAGGCACAGATACGCAGTATTTT.

There are many counts of this clonotype. The chain has TRBV29-1 and TRBJ2-2; a weak D match, TRBD1 (5 bases). The CDR3 is 12 residues long. Per germline, CDR1 SQVTM and CDR2 ANQGSEA. Trimming stripped 2 bases from V and 5 bases from J, with 6 bases between. The CDR3 DNA follows: TGCAGCGTTGAAAGGGGAACCGGGGAGCTGTTTTTT. Translating gives CSVERGTGELFF.

This clonotype was recorded a few times. The V and J genes are TRBV7-8 and TRBJ1-2, with a weak D call TRBD1 (6 bases). The length of the CDR3 is 13 residues. V was clipped by 5 bases and J by 5 bases, with 12 bases between them. The V gene's germline CDR1 is SGHVS and CDR2 FQNEAQ. The CDR3 sequence: CASSHSDSYGYTF. In nucleotides, the CDR3 is TGTGCCAGCAGCCACTCGGACAGTTATGGCTACACCTTC.

This sequence joins TRBV7-2 and TRBJ2-2; D is unresolved. Per germline, CDR1 SGHTA and CDR2 FQGNSA. CDR3 length: 17 residues. V dropped 5 bases and J dropped 0 bases, with 16 bases sitting between them. The CDR3 sequence: CASSPTEFGTNTGELFF. The CDR3 nucleotides are TGTGCCAGCAGCCCCACGGAGTTTGGTACGAACACCGGGGAGCTGTTTTTT.

This clonotype was seen only a few times. The J gene is TRBJ2-7, the V gene TRBV20-1; 8 nucleotides align to TRBD2. The germline CDR1 and CDR2 sequences are DFQATT and SNEGSKA (reference sequence). This CDR3 has 16 amino acids. V was clipped by 5 bases and J by 0 bases; unmatched bases: 12. The CDR3 spells CSAFGLAAISSYEQYF. In nucleotides, the CDR3 is TGCAGTGCTTTCGGACTAGCAGCAATCAGCTCCTACGAGCAGTACTTC.

This clonotype occurred once. The chain recombines TRBV6-1 with TRBJ1-5; D remains ambiguous. This CDR3 comprises 16 residues. Trimming stripped 2 bases from V and 1 base from J, with 12 bases between. The germline gives CDR1 MNHNS, CDR2 SASEGT. Here the CDR3 reads CASSEMVGMSNQPQHF. CDR3 nucleotides: TGTGCCAGCAGTGAAATGGTAGGGATGAGCAATCAGCCCCAGCATTTT.

This clonotype was observed a handful of times. The chain is built from TRBV7-8 and TRBJ2-2, with 10 bases matching TRBD2. V shed 0 bases and J 6 bases; nucleotides not matched to a gene: 10. Germline CDR1 is SGHVS and CDR2 is FQNEAQ. CDR3 length: 18 residues. The CDR3 DNA reads as TGTGCCAGCAGCTTAGCACCCGGGACTAGCGAAAGGGCCGGGGAGCTGTTTTTT. Protein product: CASSLAPGTSERAGELFF.

The rearrangement joins TRBV5-1 to TRBJ2-3; TRBD2 matches 10 bases. Germline-derived CDR1 and CDR2 are SGHRS and YFSETQ. The CDR3 has 16 amino acids. V was pared by 0 bases and J by 4 bases, with 5 bases of the junction left unmatched. In nucleotides, the CDR3 is TGCGCCAGCAGCTTGGTGAGCGGGAGGGCCTCAGATACGCAGTATTTT. It encodes CASSLVSGRASDTQYF.

The V gene is TRBV20-1, the J gene TRBJ1-5; D is undetermined. V dropped 0 bases and J dropped 0 bases, with 9 bases sitting between them. The CDR3 extends over 15 amino acids. Germline V gives CDR1 DFQATT, CDR2 SNEGSKA (reference sequence). CDR3 sequence (DNA): TGCAGTGCTAGAGATCGGCAGAATAGCAATCAGCCCCAGCATTTT. Amino acids: CSARDRQNSNQPQHF.

This clonotype occurred many times. CDR3 sequence: CASSLGGPNQPQHF. The CDR3 region has the DNA TGCGCCAGCAGCTTGGGGGGGCCGAATCAGCCCCAGCATTTT. The chain employs TRBV5-1 and TRBJ1-5; TRBD1 is a possible D gene (6 bases). The V end was cut by 0 bases, the J end by 4 bases, with 8 bases between. The CDR3 loop spans 14 amino acids. Germline values: CDR1 SGHRS, CDR2 YFSETQ.

This clonotype has a handful of counts. The chain couples TRBV20-1 to TRBJ2-5, with D possibly TRBD2 on 6 matching bases. Trimming stripped 6 bases from V and 5 bases from J, with 13 bases between. Germline V gene sequence: CDR1 DFQATT, CDR2 SNEGSKA (reference sequence). The CDR3 is 12 residues long. CDR3: CSARGSLETQYF. In DNA, the CDR3 is TGCAGTGCGCGGGGCAGTCTCGAGACCCAGTACTTC.

This chain uses TRBV6-1 with TRBJ2-2, with a weak D call TRBD1 (5 bases). Per germline, CDR1 MNHNS and CDR2 SASEGT. The CDR3 is 14 amino acids. Deletions cut 2 bases from V and 6 bases from J, with 10 bases between. The CDR3 here is CASSENQGPGELFF. The DNA of the CDR3 is TGTGCCAGCAGTGAAAACCAGGGTCCCGGGGAGCTGTTTTTT.

The chain links TRBV15 to TRBJ2-1; 7 bases agree with TRBD1. Germline CDR1 LNHNV, CDR2 YYDKDF (reference sequence). The CDR3 extends over 12 amino acids. The V segment lost 4 bases and the J segment 8 bases; nucleotides outside the gene matches: 2. The CDR3 loop is CATSKDRDEQFF. The CDR3 coding sequence is TGTGCCACCAGCAAAGACAGGGATGAGCAGTTCTTC.

The table lists this clonotype with a few counts. The rearrangement uses TRBV20-1 and TRBJ2-1; D may be TRBD2 (5 bases). Germline values: CDR1 DFQATT, CDR2 SNEGSKA (reference sequence). This CDR3 spans 11 amino acids. The V end was cut by 6 bases, the J end by 6 bases, with 9 bases between. Here the CDR3 DNA reads TGCAGTGCCGGACGGGGCAATGAGCAGTTCTTC. Protein sequence: CSAGRGNEQFF.

This clonotype was seen repeatedly, ten times or more. This chain links TRBV6-2 or TRBV6-3 with TRBJ2-1; 8 bases align to TRBD2. The CDR3 runs to 17 residues. Germline V gene data show CDR1 as MNHEY and CDR2 as SVGEGT. V lost 2 bases and J lost 6; bases outside the gene matches: 12. DNA of the CDR3: TGTGCCAGCAGTTACGCGATAGGACTAGCTGTCTTCAATGAGCAGTTCTTC. It encodes CASSYAIGLAVFNEQFF.

Only a few counts were recorded for this clonotype. The rearrangement links TRBV24-1 to TRBJ1-6; D perhaps matches TRBD1 (6 bases). The CDR3 loop spans 14 amino acids. Trimming took 5 bases from V and 6 from J, leaving 10 bases between them. Germline CDR1 is KGHDR and CDR2 is SFDVKD. CDR3 nucleotides: TGTGCCACCAGTGCTACAGGGTTTAATTCACCCCTCCACTTT. It is translated as CATSATGFNSPLHF.

This chain joins TRBV2 and TRBJ2-1; 9 bases are a match to TRBD1. Germline-derived CDR1 and CDR2 are SNHLY and FYNNEI. The CDR3 runs to 13 residues. With 7 bases clipped from V and 10 bases from J, the junction kept 8 bases outside the gene matches. CDR3 in DNA: TGTGCCAGCACCTGGGACAGGGTCATCGAGCAGTTCTTC. This sequence encodes CASTWDRVIEQFF.

The J gene is TRBJ2-5, the V gene TRBV11-2, with D perhaps TRBD2 (5 bases). The V gene lost 5 bases and the J gene lost 3 bases, with 10 bases spanning the gap. The V gene's germline CDR1 is SGHAT and CDR2 FQNNGV. The CDR3 sequence is 13 residues long. The CDR3 region has the DNA TGTGCCAGCAGCCCCGCGAGGGAAGAGACCCAGTACTTC. Protein: CASSPAREETQYF.